The next 6 T cell receptor beta chains were all read from a single sample in a study of blood T cells in healthy people across ages. For the second PCR, which ran for 7 to 11 cycles, a sample-barcoded 5' primer and a J-beta primer mix were used. TCRdb analysed the 5' RACE reads with MiXCR anew, one entry per CDR3 protein. This sample has some 930,000 distinct CDR3 sequences, with under 35% found just once. In addition, the sample was reused for a study of T cells of mothers and their children.

Sequencing was carried out using blood. These receptors were obtained from a woman in her thirties or forties in good health.

The rearrangement joins TRBV7-2 to TRBJ2-2, with D tentatively TRBD1 or TRBD2 (6 bases each). The CDR3 loop spans 15 amino acids. The V end lost 5 bases, the J end lost 7 bases, and 17 bases lay between the germline ends. The germline CDR1 and CDR2 sequences are SGHTA and FQGNSA. For the CDR3, the DNA is TGTGCCAGCAGCCCCGAAGGGGGGCTCGGCGGGGAGCTGTTTTTT. It encodes CASSPEGGLGGELFF.

This chain joins TRBV20-1 and TRBJ2-7, with a weak D call TRBD1 (5 bases). Germline-derived CDR1 and CDR2 are DFQATT and SNEGSKA (reference sequence). Trimming took off 6 bases at V and 2 bases at J, with 14 bases between the two ends. The CDR3 extends over 13 amino acids. CDR3 amino acids: CSATGRSPYEQYF. As DNA, the CDR3 is TGCAGTGCCACAGGTAGAAGCCCCTACGAGCAGTACTTC.

The gene calls are TRBV5-1 and TRBJ2-5; D may match TRBD1 or TRBD2 (5 bases each). The CDR3 is made up of 15 amino acids. Trimming shortened V by 0 bases and J by 1 base, and 10 bases separated the two germline ends. Germline V lookup: CDR1 SGHRS, CDR2 YFSETQ. The CDR3 DNA is TGCGCCAGCAGCTTGGGGGGGATTGTCCAAGAGACCCAGTACTTC. Protein: CASSLGGIVQETQYF.

This clonotype has only a few counts. The chain combines TRBV2 with TRBJ2-5; D possibly corresponds to TRBD1 (6 bases). The germline V gene has CDR1 SNHLY and CDR2 FYNNEI. The CDR3 is made up of 15 amino acids. Trimming stripped 3 bases from V and 7 bases from J, with 18 bases between. For the CDR3, the DNA is TGTGCCAGCAGTGAGAGACAGGCCTCGACTGGGACCCAGTACTTC. Translated: CASSERQASTGTQYF.

The sample holds many counts of this clonotype. The chain recombines TRBV29-1 with TRBJ1-1, with TRBD1 matching 8 bases. Losses at the gene ends were 7 bases for V and 1 base for J; bases not matched to a gene: 8. Germline CDR1 and CDR2: SQVTM and ANQGSEA. The CDR3 is made up of 14 amino acids. The CDR3 nucleotides read TGCAGCGCCACCTCCGGGACAGGGAACACTGAAGCTTTCTTT. It specifies CSATSGTGNTEAFF.

This clonotype was counted at least ten times. Written as DNA, the CDR3 is TGTGCCCCGCCGCCCGCGGAAGGGGAGCAGTTCTTC. It codes for CAPPPAEGEQFF. The chain employs TRBV6-2 or TRBV6-3 and TRBJ2-1; D is unresolved. The CDR3 is made up of 12 amino acids. Germline V gives CDR1 MNHEY, CDR2 SVGEGT. The germline V and J ends were trimmed by 11 bases and 10 bases, with 18 bases remaining between them.